A selection of T cell receptor beta chains follows, all from one sample in a study of response to subunit inactivated influenza vaccine. MiXCR, applied by TCRdb to the RT-PCR reads, yields one record per CDR3 protein. The sample holds roughly 700,000 distinct CDR3 sequences, approximately 15% seen once. The source was PBMCs from blood, collected 14 days before vaccination. These receptor sequences come from a man in his fifties who received an inactivated influenza vaccine. The conserved cysteine and the conserved F or W are not part of the CDR3 here. The order of the fields is V gene, CDR3 protein.

TRBV20-1,SARGTSGGSPGELF
TRBV29-1,SVLIQAAMAEAF
TRBV12-3/TRBV12-4,ASSLESRGQQF
TRBV11-2,ASSLGSGSGYEQY
TRBV4-2,ASSQSLSDSGNTIY
TRBV7-2,ASSLLDPGELF
TRBV4-2,ASSQDLARGWDEQY
TRBV28,ASISPAPRYEQY
TRBV5-6,ASSAKTGSTDTQY
TRBV18,ASSPPTGSRDTQY
TRBV4-2,ASSPDSGTSGFYNEQF
TRBV11-2,ASSLYWAGLDRNTEKLF
TRBV30,AWSLGPINSPLH